This TCR beta chain was recorded in a study of shared clonotypes between healthy human individuals. Generated by immunoSEQ multiplex PCR, the TCRdb table keeps only in-frame clones and is missing some. This repertoire shows about 2.1 million clones, over 85% found once; its top ten account for approximately 1.6%. The table lists this clone with a count of one. Its antigen is not known. The naive CD8 subset, CD45RO-negative cells positively selected for CCR7, excluded terminally differentiated effector memory CD45RA+ cells. V was pared by 4 bases and J by 0 bases, with 6 bases of the junction left unmatched. The CDR3 has 15 residues. Germline CDR1 is KGHSH and CDR2 is LQKENI. Study observations and caveats: How much donors shared clonotypes was expected to be affected by sequencing depth.

This sequence originates from a man younger than 35 in good health. Some clones in this sample may be carry-over from other donors' samples. The sequenced sample consisted of naive CD8+ T cells from PBMCs. The J gene is TRBJ2-7, the V gene TRBV18, with 7 nucleotides matching TRBD1. The CDR3 sequence is CASSRTGVYSYEQYF. The CDR3 DNA is TGTGCCAGCTCACGTACAGGGGTCTACTCCTACGAGCAGTACTTC.